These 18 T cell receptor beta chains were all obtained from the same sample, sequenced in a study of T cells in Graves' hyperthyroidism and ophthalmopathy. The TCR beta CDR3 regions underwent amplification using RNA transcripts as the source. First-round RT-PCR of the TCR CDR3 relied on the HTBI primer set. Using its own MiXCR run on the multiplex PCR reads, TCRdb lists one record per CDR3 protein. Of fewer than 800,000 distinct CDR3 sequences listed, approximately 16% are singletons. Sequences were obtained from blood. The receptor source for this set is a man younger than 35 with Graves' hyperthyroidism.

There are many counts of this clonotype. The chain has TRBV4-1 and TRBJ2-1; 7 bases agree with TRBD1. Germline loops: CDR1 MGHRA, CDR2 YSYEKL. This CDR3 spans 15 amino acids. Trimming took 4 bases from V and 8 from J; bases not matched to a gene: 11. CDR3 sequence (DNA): TGCGCCAGCAGCCTCACTCCAGGGGGAGACGATGAGCAGTTCTTC. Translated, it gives CASSLTPGGDDEQFF.

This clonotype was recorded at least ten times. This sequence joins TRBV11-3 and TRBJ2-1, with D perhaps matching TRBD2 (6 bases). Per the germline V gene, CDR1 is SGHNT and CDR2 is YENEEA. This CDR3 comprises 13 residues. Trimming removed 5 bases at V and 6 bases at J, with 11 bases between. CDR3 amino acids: CASSVGSGNEQFF. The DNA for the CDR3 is TGTGCCAGCAGCGTTGGTAGCGGCAATGAGCAGTTCTTC.

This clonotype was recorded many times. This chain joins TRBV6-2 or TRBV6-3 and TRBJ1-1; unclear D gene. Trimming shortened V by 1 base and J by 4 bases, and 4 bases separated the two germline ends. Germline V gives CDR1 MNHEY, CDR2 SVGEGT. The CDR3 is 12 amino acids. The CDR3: CASSYYGTEAFF. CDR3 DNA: TGTGCCAGCAGTTACTATGGCACTGAAGCTTTCTTT.

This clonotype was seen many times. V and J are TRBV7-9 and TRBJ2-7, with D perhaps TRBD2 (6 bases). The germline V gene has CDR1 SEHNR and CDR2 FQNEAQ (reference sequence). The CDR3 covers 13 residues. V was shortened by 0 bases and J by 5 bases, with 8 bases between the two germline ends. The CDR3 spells CASSLAASDEQYF. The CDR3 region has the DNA TGTGCCAGCAGCTTAGCGGCTAGCGACGAGCAGTACTTC.

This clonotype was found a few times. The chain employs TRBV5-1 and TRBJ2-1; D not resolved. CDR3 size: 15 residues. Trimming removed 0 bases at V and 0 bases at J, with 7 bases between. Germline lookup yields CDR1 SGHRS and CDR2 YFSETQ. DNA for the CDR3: TGCGCCAGCAGCTTGGGTAAGAGCTCCTACAATGAGCAGTTCTTC. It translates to CASSLGKSSYNEQFF. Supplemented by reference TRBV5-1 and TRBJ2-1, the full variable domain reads KAGVTQTPRYLIKTRGQQVTLSCSPISGHRSVSWYQQTPGQGLQFLFEYFSETQRNKGNFPGRFSGRQFSNSRSEMNVSTLELGDSALYLCASSLGKSSYNEQFFGPGTRLTVL.

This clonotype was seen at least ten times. The chain's CDR3 is CASSSSDEQFF. CDR3 sequence (DNA): TGTGCCAGCAGCAGCAGCGATGAGCAGTTCTTC. The chain combines TRBV7-9 with TRBJ2-1; D is unclear. The CDR3 has 11 residues. Trimming stripped 5 bases from V and 8 bases from J, with 7 bases between. Germline assignment: CDR1 SEHNR and CDR2 FQNEAQ (reference sequence).

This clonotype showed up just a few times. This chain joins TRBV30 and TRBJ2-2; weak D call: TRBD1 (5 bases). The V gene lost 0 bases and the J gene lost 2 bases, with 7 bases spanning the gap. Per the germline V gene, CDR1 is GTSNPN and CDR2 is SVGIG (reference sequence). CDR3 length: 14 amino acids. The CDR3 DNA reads TGTGCCTGGAGTGTAAGGGGAAACACCGGGGAGCTGTTTTTT. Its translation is CAWSVRGNTGELFF.

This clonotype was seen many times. CDR3 nucleotide sequence: TGTGCCAGCCGGGGCGGGAGCTCCTCGGGGACCCAGTACTTC. Protein sequence: CASRGGSSSGTQYF. The chain has TRBV27 and TRBJ2-5; TRBD2 aligns across 7 bases. CDR3 length: 14 amino acids. With V trimmed by 8 bases and J by 7 bases, 13 bases remained unmatched. Germline loops: CDR1 MNHEY, CDR2 SMNVEV (reference sequence).

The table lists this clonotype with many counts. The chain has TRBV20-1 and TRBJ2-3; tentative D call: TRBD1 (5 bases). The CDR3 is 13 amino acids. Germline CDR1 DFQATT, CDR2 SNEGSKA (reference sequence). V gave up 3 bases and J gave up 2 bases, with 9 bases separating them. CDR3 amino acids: CSASSRDTDTQYF. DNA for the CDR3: TGCAGTGCTAGCTCCAGGGACACAGATACGCAGTATTTT.

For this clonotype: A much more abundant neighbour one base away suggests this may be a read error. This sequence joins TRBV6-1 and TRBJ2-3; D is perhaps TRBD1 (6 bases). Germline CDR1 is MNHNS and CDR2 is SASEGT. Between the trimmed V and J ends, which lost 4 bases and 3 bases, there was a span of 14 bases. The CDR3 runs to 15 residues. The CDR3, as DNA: TGTGCCAGCAGTGGATCCTACAGGGCAACAGATACGCAGTATTTT. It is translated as CASSGSYRATDTQYF.

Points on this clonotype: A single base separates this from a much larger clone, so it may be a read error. The CDR3 reads CASSLLAGGYGYTF. CDR3 coding DNA: TGTGCCAGCAGTTTATTGGCAGGGGGCTATGGCTACACCTTC. This chain uses TRBV28 with TRBJ1-2, with 7 bases lining up with TRBD1. The CDR3 consists of 14 residues. Germline lookup yields CDR1 MDHEN and CDR2 SYDVKM. The V gene end was trimmed by 1 base and the J gene end by 4 bases; junction bases not matched to a gene: 3.

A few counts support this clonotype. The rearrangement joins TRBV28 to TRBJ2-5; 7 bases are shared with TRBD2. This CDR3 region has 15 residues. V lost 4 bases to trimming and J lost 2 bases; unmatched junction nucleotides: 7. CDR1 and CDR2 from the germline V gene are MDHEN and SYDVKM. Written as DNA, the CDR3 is TGTGCCAGCAGTTCCCTCGGGGGGAATCAAGAGACCCAGTACTTC. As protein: CASSSLGGNQETQYF. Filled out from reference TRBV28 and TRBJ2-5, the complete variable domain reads DVKVTQSSRYLVKRTGEKVFLECVQDMDHENMFWYRQDPGLGLRLIYFSYDVKMKEKGDIPEGYSVSREKKERFSLILESASTNQTSMYLCASSSLGGNQETQYFGPGTRLLVL.

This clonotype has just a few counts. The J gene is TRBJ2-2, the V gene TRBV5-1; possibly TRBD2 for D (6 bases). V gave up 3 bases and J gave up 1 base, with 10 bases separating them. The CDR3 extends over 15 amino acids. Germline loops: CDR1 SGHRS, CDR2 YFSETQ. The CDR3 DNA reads TGCGCCAGCAGCTACGGGGGAGGGAACACCGGGGAGCTGTTTTTT. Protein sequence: CASSYGGGNTGELFF.

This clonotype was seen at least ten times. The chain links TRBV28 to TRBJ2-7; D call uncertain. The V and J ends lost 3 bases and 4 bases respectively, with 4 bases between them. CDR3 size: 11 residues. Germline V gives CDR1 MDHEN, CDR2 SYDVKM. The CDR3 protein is CASSFRYEQYF. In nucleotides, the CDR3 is TGTGCCAGCAGTTTCCGGTACGAGCAGTACTTC.

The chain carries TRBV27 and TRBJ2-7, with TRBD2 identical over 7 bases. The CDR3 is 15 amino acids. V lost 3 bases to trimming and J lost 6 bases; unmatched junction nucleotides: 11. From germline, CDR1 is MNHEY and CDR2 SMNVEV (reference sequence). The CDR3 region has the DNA TGTGCCAGCAGTTTCTTAAGCGGGATACGCTCCGAGCAGTACTTC. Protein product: CASSFLSGIRSEQYF.

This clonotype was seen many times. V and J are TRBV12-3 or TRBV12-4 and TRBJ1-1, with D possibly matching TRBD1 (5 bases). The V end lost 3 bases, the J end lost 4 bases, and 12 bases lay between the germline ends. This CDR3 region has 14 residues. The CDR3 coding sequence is TGTGCCAGCAGTTTTCTTCAGGGAGGCACTGAAGCTTTCTTT. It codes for CASSFLQGGTEAFF.

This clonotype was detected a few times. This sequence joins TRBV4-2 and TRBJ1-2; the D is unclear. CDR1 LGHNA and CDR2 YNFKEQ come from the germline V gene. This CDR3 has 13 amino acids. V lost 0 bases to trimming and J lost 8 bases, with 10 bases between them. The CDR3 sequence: CASSQDGMGGYTF. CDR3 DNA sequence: TGTGCCAGCAGCCAAGATGGTATGGGCGGCTACACCTTC.

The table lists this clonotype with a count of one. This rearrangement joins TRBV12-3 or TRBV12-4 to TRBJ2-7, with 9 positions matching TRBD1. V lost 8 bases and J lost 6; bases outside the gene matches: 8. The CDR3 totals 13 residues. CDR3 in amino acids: CASAGQGAGEQYF. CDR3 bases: TGTGCCAGCGCGGGACAGGGCGCGGGCGAGCAGTACTTC.